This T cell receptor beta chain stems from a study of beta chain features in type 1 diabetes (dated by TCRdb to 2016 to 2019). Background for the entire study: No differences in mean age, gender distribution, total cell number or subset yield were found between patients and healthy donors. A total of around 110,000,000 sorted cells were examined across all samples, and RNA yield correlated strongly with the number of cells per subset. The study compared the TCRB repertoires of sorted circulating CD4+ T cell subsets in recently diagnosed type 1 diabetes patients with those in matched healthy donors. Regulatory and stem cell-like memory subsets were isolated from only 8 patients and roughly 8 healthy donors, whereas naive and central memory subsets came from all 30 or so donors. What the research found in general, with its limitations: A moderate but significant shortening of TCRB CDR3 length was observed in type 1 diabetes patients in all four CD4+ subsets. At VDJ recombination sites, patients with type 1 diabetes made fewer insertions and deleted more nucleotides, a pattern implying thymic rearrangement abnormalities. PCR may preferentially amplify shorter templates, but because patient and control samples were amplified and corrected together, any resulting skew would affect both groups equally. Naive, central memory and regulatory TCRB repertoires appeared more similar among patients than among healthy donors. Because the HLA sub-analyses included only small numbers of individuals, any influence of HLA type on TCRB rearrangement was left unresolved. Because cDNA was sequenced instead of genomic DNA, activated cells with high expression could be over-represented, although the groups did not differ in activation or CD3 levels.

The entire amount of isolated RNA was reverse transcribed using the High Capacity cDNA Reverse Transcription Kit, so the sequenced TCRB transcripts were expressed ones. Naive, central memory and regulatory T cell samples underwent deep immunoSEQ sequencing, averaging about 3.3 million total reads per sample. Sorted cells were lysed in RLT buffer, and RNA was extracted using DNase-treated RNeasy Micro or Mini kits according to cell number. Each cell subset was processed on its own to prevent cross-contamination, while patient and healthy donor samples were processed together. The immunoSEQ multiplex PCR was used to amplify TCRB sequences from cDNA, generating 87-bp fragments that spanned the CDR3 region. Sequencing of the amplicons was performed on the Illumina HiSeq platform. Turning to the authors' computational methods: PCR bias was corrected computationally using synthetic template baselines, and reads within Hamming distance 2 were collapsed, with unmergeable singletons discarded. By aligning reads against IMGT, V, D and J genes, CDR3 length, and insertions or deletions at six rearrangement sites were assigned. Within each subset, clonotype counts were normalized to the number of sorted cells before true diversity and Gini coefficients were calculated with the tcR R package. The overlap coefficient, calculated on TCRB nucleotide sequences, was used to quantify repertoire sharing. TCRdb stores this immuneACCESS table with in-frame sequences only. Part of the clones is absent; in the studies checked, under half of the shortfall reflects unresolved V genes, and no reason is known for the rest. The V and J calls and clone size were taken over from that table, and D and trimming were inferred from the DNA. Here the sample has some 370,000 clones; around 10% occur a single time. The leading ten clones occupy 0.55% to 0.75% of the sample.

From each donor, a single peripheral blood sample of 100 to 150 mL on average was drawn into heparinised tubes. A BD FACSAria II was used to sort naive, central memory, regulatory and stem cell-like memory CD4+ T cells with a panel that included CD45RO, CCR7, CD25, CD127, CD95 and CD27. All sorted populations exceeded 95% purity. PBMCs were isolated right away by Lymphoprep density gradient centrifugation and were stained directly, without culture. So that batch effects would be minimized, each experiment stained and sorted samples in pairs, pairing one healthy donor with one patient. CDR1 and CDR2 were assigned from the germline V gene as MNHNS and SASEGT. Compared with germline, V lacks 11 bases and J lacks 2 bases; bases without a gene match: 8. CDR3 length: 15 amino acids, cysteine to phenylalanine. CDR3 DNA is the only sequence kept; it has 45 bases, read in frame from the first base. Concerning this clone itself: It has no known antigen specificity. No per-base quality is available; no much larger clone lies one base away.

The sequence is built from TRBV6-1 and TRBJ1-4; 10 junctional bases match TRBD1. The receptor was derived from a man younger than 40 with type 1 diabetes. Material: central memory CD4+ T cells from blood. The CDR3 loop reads CAGGGQGLTNEKLFF. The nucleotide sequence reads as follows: TGTGCCGGCGGGGGACAGGGGTTGACTAATGAAAAACTGTTTTTT.